This is a list of T cell receptor beta chains from one sample in a study of cytomegalovirus exposure and HLA in healthy donors. Using immunoSEQ multiplex PCR, the repertoire was profiled, and TCRdb retains in-frame clones only, with some absent. This sample has 150,000 to 200,000 clones, with around 84% found just once. Sequencing was carried out using PBMCs. The receptors shown here come from a man aged 18 to 29 in good health and CMV-seropositive. CDR3s include the opening cysteine and the closing phenylalanine or tryptophan. A D gene is named only where the DNA matches it firmly. Clone size is shown for a subset of rows, as once, few, many or a class of expanded clone.

D gene: NA
V gene: TRBV5-1
clone size: NA
J gene: TRBJ1-2
CDR3 DNA: TGCGCCAGCCGAGAAGCCTTAGCTAACTATGGCTACACCTTC
CDR3 protein: CASREALANYGYTF

D gene: NA
V gene: TRBV27
clone size: NA
J gene: TRBJ2-3
CDR3 DNA: TGTGCCAGCAGTATCGTTTTCACAGATACGCAGTATTTT
CDR3 protein: CASSIVFTDTQYF

D gene: NA
V gene: TRBV21-1
clone size: NA
J gene: TRBJ1-4
CDR3 DNA: TGTGCCAGCAGCAAAGGTCCGACAGGGGAGAATGAAAAACTGTTTTTT
CDR3 protein: CASSKGPTGENEKLFF

D gene: TRBD2
V gene: TRBV25-1
clone size: NA
J gene: TRBJ2-7
CDR3 DNA: TGTGCCAGCAGTGAAGGACTAGCTGGGTCCTACGAGCAGTACTTC
CDR3 protein: CASSEGLAGSYEQYF

D gene: TRBD2
V gene: TRBV4-1
clone size: NA
J gene: TRBJ2-7
CDR3 DNA: TGCGCCAGCAGCCCCCTAGCGGGAGAGTTCTTGAACGAGCAGTACTTC
CDR3 protein: CASSPLAGEFLNEQYF

D gene: TRBD2
V gene: TRBV19
clone size: NA
J gene: TRBJ2-7
CDR3 DNA: TGTGCCAGTAGTCCGGGAGCTAGCGGGAGCCACGAGCAGTACTTC
CDR3 protein: CASSPGASGSHEQYF

D gene: NA
V gene: TRBV28
clone size: NA
J gene: TRBJ2-5
CDR3 DNA: TGTGCCAGCAGTTTATACGGAGGCTCAACCCAAGAGACCCAGTACTTC
CDR3 protein: CASSLYGGSTQETQYF

D gene: TRBD1
V gene: TRBV2
clone size: NA
J gene: TRBJ1-4
CDR3 DNA: TGTGCCAGCAGTGCGGGACAGGTTAATGAAAAACTGTTTTTT
CDR3 protein: CASSAGQVNEKLFF

D gene: NA
V gene: TRBV7-9
clone size: NA
J gene: TRBJ1-1
CDR3 DNA: TGTGCCAGCAGCCAGGACAGGAACACTGAAGCTTTCTTT
CDR3 protein: CASSQDRNTEAFF

D gene: TRBD1
V gene: TRBV27
clone size: NA
J gene: TRBJ1-4
CDR3 DNA: TGTGCCAGCAGTTTGGGCGGGACAGTATATGAAAAACTGTTTTTT
CDR3 protein: CASSLGGTVYEKLFF

D gene: TRBD2
V gene: TRBV14
clone size: NA
J gene: TRBJ2-1
CDR3 DNA: TGTGCCAGCAGCCAATTAGCGGGAGGCCCCTACAATGAGCAGTTCTTC
CDR3 protein: CASSQLAGGPYNEQFF

D gene: TRBD2
V gene: TRBV12-5
clone size: NA
J gene: TRBJ2-5
CDR3 DNA: TGTGCTAGTGGTACCGGACTAGCGGGGAAGAAAGAGACCCAGTACTTC
CDR3 protein: CASGTGLAGKKETQYF

D gene: TRBD2
V gene: TRBV5-1
clone size: NA
J gene: TRBJ2-3
CDR3 DNA: TGCGCCAGCCGGCCGGGGGGGAGAAGCACAGATACGCAGTATTTT
CDR3 protein: CASRPGGRSTDTQYF

D gene: TRBD2
V gene: TRBV27
clone size: NA
J gene: TRBJ2-7
CDR3 DNA: TGTGCCAGCAGCCCGACAGCGGGGGCTCCCCCCTACGAGCAGTACTTC
CDR3 protein: CASSPTAGAPPYEQYF

D gene: TRBD1
V gene: TRBV9
clone size: once
J gene: TRBJ1-1
CDR3 DNA: TGTGCCAGCAGCCTTACAGGGGCCACTGAAGCTTTCTTT
CDR3 protein: CASSLTGATEAFF

D gene: TRBD1
V gene: TRBV11-3
clone size: NA
J gene: TRBJ1-2
CDR3 DNA: TGTGCCAGCAGCTTAGATGGACAGGGAAACTATGGCTACACCTTC
CDR3 protein: CASSLDGQGNYGYTF

D gene: NA
V gene: TRBV4-1
clone size: NA
J gene: TRBJ1-5
CDR3 DNA: TGCGCCAGCAGCCACCCTCAGGGCAACCAGCATTTT
CDR3 protein: CASSHPQGNQHF

D gene: TRBD1
V gene: TRBV30
clone size: many
J gene: TRBJ1-4
CDR3 DNA: TGTGCCTGGAGCGGACAGGCAACTAATGAAAAACTGTTTTTT
CDR3 protein: CAWSGQATNEKLFF

D gene: NA
V gene: TRBV5-1
clone size: once
J gene: TRBJ2-3
CDR3 DNA: TGCGCCAGCAGCTGGGCCGGGGCAGATACGCAGTATTTT
CDR3 protein: CASSWAGADTQYF

D gene: TRBD2
V gene: TRBV6-5
clone size: NA
J gene: TRBJ2-2
CDR3 DNA: TGTGCCAGCAGTTACTTCCGGACTAGCGGGAGCAGGGAGCTGTTTTTT
CDR3 protein: CASSYFRTSGSRELFF

D gene: TRBD2
V gene: TRBV4-1
clone size: few
J gene: TRBJ2-1
CDR3 DNA: TGCGCCAGCAGCCAAGATCTGACTAGCGGGAGCAGTGATGAGCAGTTCTTC
CDR3 protein: CASSQDLTSGSSDEQFF

D gene: TRBD1
V gene: TRBV11-2
clone size: NA
J gene: TRBJ1-1
CDR3 DNA: TGTGCCAGCAGCCCAGGGGGTAGCACTGAAGCTTTCTTT
CDR3 protein: CASSPGGSTEAFF

D gene: TRBD2
V gene: TRBV5-4
clone size: once
J gene: TRBJ2-1
CDR3 DNA: TGTGCCAGCAGCTTCTTCGGCGGGGGGGCTTTTAATGAGCAGTTCTTC
CDR3 protein: CASSFFGGGAFNEQFF

D gene: TRBD1
V gene: TRBV27
clone size: NA
J gene: TRBJ1-2
CDR3 DNA: TGTGCCAGCAGTTCTCCAGGACAGGGGCGAGGAGATGGCTACACCTTC
CDR3 protein: CASSSPGQGRGDGYTF